Included here is one TCR beta chain sequence, with context. Its antigen remains unidentified. Once RNA had been extracted, it was reverse transcribed into cDNA to act as the sequencing template. Measured with immunoSEQ multiplex PCR; TCRdb has only the in-frame clones, and not every one. The sample holds 150,000 to 200,000 clones, roughly 66% seen once. Treatment specified: oral pan-JAK inhibitor, 5-10 mg twice daily. Sampling of alopecia areata patients yielded lesional scalp punch biopsies as well as peripheral blood. The sample originates from a study of CD8+ T cells in alopecia areata. About the research overall: Twice daily, treated patients received 5 to 10 mg of oral tofacitinib. Findings of the study overall: There were many expanded lesional clones persisting in scalp and blood during tofacitinib. Compared with mice, patients displayed less clear TCR sharing, possibly for HLA-related reasons.

The CDR3 is made up of 16 amino acids. The ends were cut back, 6 bases at V and 0 bases at J, with 12 bases in the middle. Germline V CDR1 and CDR2: MNHEY, SMNVEV (reference sequence). Sequencing used CD4+ T cells sorted from blood, obtained at week 24, from a patient treated with tofacitinib. The V call is TRBV27, the J call TRBJ1-6; weak D call: TRBD1 (6 bases). This clonotype originated in a human donor with alopecia areata. The CDR3 is CASSWTVNSYNSPLHF. The CDR3 nucleotides read TGTGCCAGCAGCTGGACAGTAAACTCCTATAATTCACCCCTCCACTTT.